One and the same sample provided the 23 T cell receptor beta chains below, sequenced in a study of OX40 agonist ivuxolimab in advanced cancers. Sequencing used immunoSEQ multiplex PCR; TCRdb keeps in-frame clones, though not all of them. This repertoire shows about 35,000 clones, about 80% found once; its top ten account for roughly 12%. The sample consisted of CD4+ or CD8+ T cells sorted from blood, taken in a trial of the OX40 agonist ivuxolimab. The receptors were gathered from an adult with an advanced solid tumor such as melanoma, head and neck, liver or kidney cancer.

The chain has TRBV28 and TRBJ2-5; 8 nucleotides match TRBD2. Germline V gene lookup returns CDR1 MDHEN and CDR2 SYDVKM. The CDR3 has 17 amino acids. V shed 2 bases, J shed 0 bases, and the junction held 8 bases outside the gene matches. For the CDR3, the DNA is TGTGCCAGCAGTTTACTCTGGGGTAGCGGGGACCAAGAGACCCAGTACTTC. Encoded protein: CASSLLWGSGDQETQYF. Using reference TRBV28 and TRBJ2-5 for the parts outside the CDR3, the full variable domain is DVKVTQSSRYLVKRTGEKVFLECVQDMDHENMFWYRQDPGLGLRLIYFSYDVKMKEKGDIPEGYSVSREKKERFSLILESASTNQTSMYLCASSLLWGSGDQETQYFGPGTRLLVL.

This chain links TRBV6-4 with TRBJ1-1, with 7 positions matching TRBD1. CDR3 length: 13 amino acids. Germline assignment: CDR1 MRHNA and CDR2 SNTAGT. The ends lost 5 bases at V and 6 bases at J; junction bases unmatched: 6. The CDR3 bases are TGTGCCAGCAGTCCAGGGGGTGGAGCTGAAGCTTTCTTT. It is translated as CASSPGGGAEAFF.

This clone was seen only once. The chain links TRBV7-2 to TRBJ1-2; D ambiguous. Germline CDR1 and CDR2: SGHTA and FQGNSA. The V and J ends lost 1 base and 3 bases respectively, with 6 bases between them. The CDR3 length is 13 residues. The CDR3 nucleotides read TGTGCCAGCAGCTTAGACGGTGACTATGGCTACACCTTC. It yields the protein CASSLDGDYGYTF.

The chain links TRBV21-1 to TRBJ2-2; the table assigns TRBD2, which was not confirmed against the DNA. TRBV21-1 is a known pseudogene. The CDR3 has 18 amino acids. The CDR3 region is CASSKSPGLAGNTGELFF. The CDR3, as DNA: TGTGCCAGCAGCAAAAGTCCGGGACTAGCGGGCAACACCGGGGAGCTGTTTTTT.

V is TRBV6-5 and J is TRBJ2-1; D may be TRBD1 (6 bases). The CDR3 has 12 amino acids. V was shortened by 2 bases and J by 8 bases, with 7 bases between the two germline ends. Germline V gives CDR1 MNHEY, CDR2 SVGAGI. CDR3: CASSYNRDEQFF. The CDR3, as DNA: TGTGCCAGCAGTTACAACAGGGATGAGCAGTTCTTC.

The gene calls are TRBV6-5 and TRBJ2-2, with D maybe TRBD1 (5 bases). CDR3 length equals 15 residues. Germline V gives CDR1 MNHEY, CDR2 SVGAGI. Trimming removed 2 bases at V and 5 bases at J, with 12 bases between. The CDR3 protein is CASSYGALGTGELFF. Here the CDR3 DNA reads TGTGCCAGCAGTTACGGGGCGTTGGGGACCGGGGAGCTGTTTTTT.

This clone was counted only a few times. V usage is TRBV28 and J usage is TRBJ2-7; 11 bases fit TRBD1. The CDR3 length is 13 residues. J lost 6 bases, V lost 6 bases, and 4 bases had no gene match. CDR1 is MDHEN and CDR2 is SYDVKM in the germline V gene. CDR3 loop: CASSPGTGGEQYF. The CDR3 DNA reads as TGTGCCAGCAGCCCCGGGACAGGGGGCGAGCAGTACTTC. Full variable domain (remainder filled in from reference TRBV28 and TRBJ2-7): DVKVTQSSRYLVKRTGEKVFLECVQDMDHENMFWYRQDPGLGLRLIYFSYDVKMKEKGDIPEGYSVSREKKERFSLILESASTNQTSMYLCASSPGTGGEQYFGPGTRLTVT.

The V and J genes are TRBV20-1 and TRBJ1-1; D uncertain. The CDR3 has 11 residues. CDR1 and CDR2 from the germline V gene are DFQATT and SNEGSKA (reference sequence). The V end was cut by 5 bases, the J end by 3 bases, with 7 bases between. CDR3 in DNA: TGCAGTGCTGGAGTATACACTGAAGCTTTCTTT. The encoded protein is CSAGVYTEAFF.

This clone was observed a handful of times. V gene TRBV6-1 combines with J gene TRBJ1-2; TRBD1 agrees at 7 bases. J was trimmed by 4 bases and V by 6 bases; bases with no gene match: 8. The CDR3 covers 14 residues. CDR1 MNHNS and CDR2 SASEGT come from the germline V gene. CDR3 loop: CASSPGQQLYGYTF. Here the CDR3 DNA reads TGTGCCAGCAGCCCGGGACAGCAACTCTATGGCTACACCTTC.

CDR3 coding DNA: TGTGCCAGCAGTTTGGCTGGCGAGCAGTTCTTC. Amino acid sequence: CASSLAGEQFF. The rearrangement joins TRBV28 to TRBJ2-1; no clear D gene. Deletions cut 3 bases from V and 10 bases from J, with 7 bases between. The CDR3 is 11 residues long. The germline CDR1 and CDR2 sequences are MDHEN and SYDVKM.

This clone is medium-sized by share. The chain is built from TRBV21-1 and TRBJ2-5; TRBD1, the table's D call, lacks a check against the DNA. TRBV21-1 has pseudogene status. The CDR3 has 15 residues. The CDR3 region is CASSARVRDTQTQYF. The CDR3 coding sequence is TGTGCCAGCAGCGCAAGGGTACGGGACACTCAGACCCAGTACTTC.

This clone has more than one count but fewer than ten. The rearrangement links TRBV30 to TRBJ1-5, with 8 bases matching TRBD1. Germline-derived CDR1 and CDR2 are GTSNPN and SVGIG (reference sequence). This CDR3 is 19 amino acids long. Losses at the gene ends were 0 bases for V and 0 bases for J; bases not matched to a gene: 13. The CDR3 bases are TGTGCCTGGAGTGTAAAGGTGGCAGGGGGCCATATTAGCAATCAGCCCCAGCATTTT. Its protein product is CAWSVKVAGGHISNQPQHF.

The rearrangement joins TRBV16 to TRBJ1-6; tentatively, D is TRBD1 (5 bases). Trimming stripped 2 bases from V and 6 bases from J, with 8 bases between. The length of the CDR3 is 14 residues. Germline CDR1 KGHSY, CDR2 FQNENV. Here the CDR3 DNA reads TGTGCCAGCAGCCAACGGGGGGGTAATTCACCCCTCCACTTT. The encoded protein is CASSQRGGNSPLHF.

This clone occurred a few times. This chain joins TRBV6-5 and TRBJ2-7; D assignment may be TRBD1 or TRBD2 (6 bases each). Trimming shortened V by 2 bases and J by 8 bases, and 16 bases separated the two germline ends. From germline, CDR1 is MNHEY and CDR2 SVGAGI. The CDR3 is 14 residues long. For the CDR3, the DNA is TGTGCCAGCAGTTACAAGGGGGGCCCCTTCAAGCAGTACTTC. Translation: CASSYKGGPFKQYF.

The chain's CDR3 is CASSRNGIDTEAFF. The CDR3 nucleotides read TGTGCCAGCAGTCGGAACGGAATTGACACTGAAGCTTTCTTT. This sequence joins TRBV2 and TRBJ1-1; D remains unclear. The CDR3 consists of 14 residues. Trimming removed 5 bases from V and 3 bases from J, with 13 bases in between. Germline V gene data show CDR1 as SNHLY and CDR2 as FYNNEI. The full variable domain, in which reference TRBV2 and TRBJ1-1 provide the parts outside the CDR3, is EPEVTQTPSHQVTQMGQEVILRCVPISNHLYFYWYRQILGQKVEFLVSFYNNEISEKSEIFDDQFSVERPDGSNFTLKIRSTKLEDSAMYFCASSRNGIDTEAFFGQGTRLTVV.

The V call is TRBV6-6, the J call TRBJ1-2; 8 nucleotides align to TRBD1. With V trimmed by 2 bases and J by 7 bases, 6 bases remained unmatched. The V gene's germline CDR1 is MNHNY and CDR2 SVGAGI (reference sequence). The CDR3 contains 14 residues. The DNA for the CDR3 is TGTGCCAGCAGTTACCAGGGGGCCAAAGCTGGCTACACCTTC. Translation: CASSYQGAKAGYTF.

The chain carries TRBV29-1 and TRBJ1-1; no firm D call. Per germline, CDR1 SQVTM and CDR2 ANQGSEA. CDR3 length: 10 residues. V lost 5 bases, J lost 7 bases, and 8 bases lay in between. This chain's CDR3 is CSVRLNEAFF. The CDR3, as DNA: TGCAGCGTTAGATTAAATGAAGCTTTCTTT.

The rearrangement uses TRBV19 and TRBJ2-1, with 7 bases identical to TRBD1. The ends lost 7 bases at V and 4 bases at J; junction bases unmatched: 7. Germline V CDR1 and CDR2: LNHDA, SQIVND (reference sequence). The CDR3 is 14 amino acids. CDR3 bases: TGTGCCAGTACCGCAGGGGGAGATTACAATGAGCAGTTCTTC. Translated, it gives CASTAGGDYNEQFF.

CDR3 sequence (DNA): TGTGCCAGCAGTTCTCCCCTGCCGGACAGGGGCCACAATGAGCAGTTCTTC. Translation: CASSSPLPDRGHNEQFF. The chain joins TRBV27 to TRBJ2-1, with 9 positions matching TRBD1. This CDR3 region has 17 residues. In germline, CDR1 is MNHEY, CDR2 SMNVEV (reference sequence). Losses at the gene ends were 4 bases for V and 5 bases for J; bases not matched to a gene: 12.

This clone has a single count. The rearrangement joins TRBV28 to TRBJ1-5, with D unresolved. The V gene's germline CDR1 is MDHEN and CDR2 SYDVKM. The length of the CDR3 is 15 residues. Trimming took off 7 bases at V and 5 bases at J, with 18 bases between the two ends. The CDR3 is CASTSLERADQPQHF. DNA of the CDR3: TGTGCCAGCACCTCTCTTGAGAGGGCTGATCAGCCCCAGCATTTT.

CDR3 DNA sequence: TGTGCCAGCAGTTCCCGGACAAACGAAAAACTGTTTTTT. Protein product: CASSSRTNEKLFF. The rearrangement uses TRBV28 and TRBJ1-4, with D possibly matching TRBD1 (5 bases). CDR3 length: 13 residues. Germline V gives CDR1 MDHEN, CDR2 SYDVKM. V lost 4 bases and J lost 8, with 11 bases in between.

The genes are TRBV6-1 and TRBJ2-3, with TRBD1 matching over 8 bases. Losses at the gene ends were 3 bases for V and 2 bases for J; bases not matched to a gene: 7. Germline values: CDR1 MNHNS, CDR2 SASEGT. This CDR3 region has 16 residues. The CDR3 loop reads CASSDWYRGNTDTQYF. In DNA form, the CDR3 reads TGTGCCAGCAGTGACTGGTACAGGGGGAACACAGATACGCAGTATTTT.

The chain couples TRBV18 to TRBJ1-4; no firm D call. Trimming shortened V by 3 bases and J by 5 bases, and 16 bases separated the two germline ends. The length of the CDR3 is 16 residues. Germline-derived CDR1 and CDR2 are KGHSH and LQKENI. The CDR3 DNA sequence: TGTGCCAGCTCACCTACCTCCGGCAGGACGAATGAAAAACTGTTTTTT. It is translated as CASSPTSGRTNEKLFF.